This passage covers 9 T cell receptor beta chains from one sample sequenced in a study of T-cell reconstitution after alpha-beta-depleted transplantation in children (dated by TCRdb to 2016 to 2018). Library creation used PCR. TCRdb names Illumina HiSeq 2500 as the instrument used. TCR library preparation used molecular barcoding, with unique molecular identifiers applied to normalize quantification of the TCRbeta repertoire. TCRdb trimmed the raw reads at Q25, called clones with MiXCR and kept productive beta chains. Records with the same CDR3 protein are collapsed into one entry carrying the most frequent genes and DNA. The sample table shows 350,000 to 450,000 distinct CDR3 sequences, and roughly 22% are seen once. The leading ten clones occupy 3.5% to 4% of the sample. This material consisted of PBMCs from the stem cell graft donor, taken from the stem cell graft. Receptors originate from a human donor who donated a stem cell graft to a child with acute myeloid leukemia.

This clonotype has ten or more counts. This chain joins TRBV29-1 and TRBJ2-1; 12 bases are shared with TRBD2. Trimming took 1 base from V and 9 from J; bases not matched to a gene: 4. This CDR3 comprises 14 residues. CDR1 and CDR2 from the germline V gene are SQVTM and ANQGSEA. The CDR3 region is CSVEGLAGEFEQFF. CDR3 sequence (DNA): TGCAGCGTTGAAGGACTAGCGGGAGAGTTTGAGCAGTTCTTC.

This clonotype was seen many times. The chain carries TRBV29-1 and TRBJ1-1; D unresolved. The CDR3 extends over 14 amino acids. V dropped 5 bases and J dropped 1 base, with 14 bases sitting between them. Per the germline V gene, CDR1 is SQVTM and CDR2 is ANQGSEA. The CDR3 loop is CSVISAEKNTEAFF. CDR3 in DNA: TGCAGCGTTATTTCGGCAGAGAAGAACACTGAAGCTTTCTTT.

In this sample, this clonotype turned up many times. CDR3 nucleotide sequence: TGTGCCAGCAAGGAAGGCGGGTCTGTCTACGAGCAGTACTTC. This encodes CASKEGGSVYEQYF. The rearrangement uses TRBV6-1 and TRBJ2-7, with TRBD2 as a possible D gene (5 bases). The CDR3 extends over 14 amino acids. The V gene lost 7 bases and the J gene lost 3 bases, with 16 bases spanning the gap. CDR1 is MNHNS, CDR2 SASEGT, per germline.

The rearrangement uses TRBV7-2 and TRBJ1-1; a possible D gene is TRBD1 (6 bases). V was pared by 5 bases and J by 7 bases, with 20 bases between. CDR3 length equals 15 residues. Germline V CDR1 and CDR2: SGHTA, FQGNSA. CDR3 in DNA: TGTGCCAGCAGCCCCCTTCGGCGGGGGCAGGTTGAAGCTTTCTTT. Amino acids: CASSPLRRGQVEAFF.

This clonotype was seen repeatedly, ten times or more. The chain recombines TRBV20-1 with TRBJ2-1; D is perhaps TRBD2 (6 bases). The CDR3 consists of 14 residues. Trimming cost V 3 bases and J 5 bases, with 14 bases left between them. Germline V lookup: CDR1 DFQATT, CDR2 SNEGSKA (reference sequence). CDR3 in amino acids: CSASWRAVDNEQFF. CDR3 nucleotide sequence: TGCAGTGCTAGTTGGAGGGCAGTCGACAATGAGCAGTTCTTC.

The chain is built from TRBV7-6 and TRBJ2-5, with a tentative D call TRBD1 (6 bases). The germline V gene encodes CDR1 SGHVS and CDR2 FNYEAQ. Trimming took off 5 bases at V and 4 bases at J, with 14 bases between the two ends. This CDR3 contains 14 residues. For the CDR3, the DNA is TGTGCCAGCAGCCTGACAGGTTTCGGAGAGACCCAGTACTTC. Translating gives CASSLTGFGETQYF.

The gene calls are TRBV5-1 and TRBJ2-1; 11 nucleotides line up with TRBD2. Per the germline V gene, CDR1 is SGHRS and CDR2 is YFSETQ. The CDR3 totals 16 residues. Trimming at V came to 4 bases and at J to 10 bases, leaving 13 bases not matched to a gene. The DNA of the CDR3 is TGCGCCAGCAGCCTAACAGGGACTAGCGGTGCTGGGGAGCAGTTCTTC. Its translation is CASSLTGTSGAGEQFF.

The V gene is TRBV24-1, the J gene TRBJ2-2, with D perhaps matching TRBD1 (6 bases). Germline assignment: CDR1 KGHDR and CDR2 SFDVKD. This CDR3 spans 16 amino acids. The ends were cut back, 0 bases at V and 5 bases at J, with 12 bases in the middle. CDR3 in amino acids: CATSDLGAGETGELFF. As DNA, the CDR3 is TGTGCCACCAGTGATTTGGGGGCAGGGGAGACCGGGGAGCTGTTTTTT.

This clonotype came up once. The chain is built from TRBV28 and TRBJ2-6; possible D gene TRBD1, 5 bases. The CDR3 is made up of 18 amino acids. The V and J ends lost 5 bases and 0 bases respectively, with 17 bases between them. The germline CDR1 and CDR2 sequences are MDHEN and SYDVKM. The CDR3 region is CASSNPGLLVSGANVLTF. CDR3 nucleotides: TGTGCCAGCAGTAACCCAGGGTTGCTGGTCTCTGGGGCCAACGTCCTGACTTTC.